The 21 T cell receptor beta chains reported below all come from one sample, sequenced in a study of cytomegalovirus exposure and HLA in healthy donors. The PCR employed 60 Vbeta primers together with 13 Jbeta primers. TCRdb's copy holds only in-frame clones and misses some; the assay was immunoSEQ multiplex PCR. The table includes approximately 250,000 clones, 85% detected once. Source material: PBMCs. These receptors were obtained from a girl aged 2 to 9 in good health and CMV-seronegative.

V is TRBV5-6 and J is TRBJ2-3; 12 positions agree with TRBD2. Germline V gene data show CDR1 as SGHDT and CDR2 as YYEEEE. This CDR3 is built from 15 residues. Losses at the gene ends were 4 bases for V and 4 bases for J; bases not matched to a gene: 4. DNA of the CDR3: TGTGCCAGCAGCCTAGGACTAGCGGGACCAGATACGCAGTATTTT. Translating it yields CASSLGLAGPDTQYF.

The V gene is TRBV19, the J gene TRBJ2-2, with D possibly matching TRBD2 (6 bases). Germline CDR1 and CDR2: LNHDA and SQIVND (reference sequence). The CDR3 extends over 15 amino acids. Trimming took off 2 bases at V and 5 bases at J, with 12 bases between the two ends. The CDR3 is CASSIRPGLTGELFF. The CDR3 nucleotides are TGTGCCAGTAGTATACGTCCGGGACTTACCGGGGAGCTGTTTTTT.

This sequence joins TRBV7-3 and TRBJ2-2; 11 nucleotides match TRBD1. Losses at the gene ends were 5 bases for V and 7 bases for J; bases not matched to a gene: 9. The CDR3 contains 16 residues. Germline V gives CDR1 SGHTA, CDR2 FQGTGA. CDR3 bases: TGTGCCAGCAGCCCGGGGACAGGGGGATCCGTCGGGGAGCTGTTTTTT. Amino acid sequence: CASSPGTGGSVGELFF.

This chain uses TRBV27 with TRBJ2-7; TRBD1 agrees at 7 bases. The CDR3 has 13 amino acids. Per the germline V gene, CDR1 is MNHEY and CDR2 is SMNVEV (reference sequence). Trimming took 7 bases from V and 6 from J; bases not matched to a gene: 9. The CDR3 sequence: CASTRQGWAEQYF. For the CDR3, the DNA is TGTGCCAGCACCCGACAGGGCTGGGCCGAGCAGTACTTC.

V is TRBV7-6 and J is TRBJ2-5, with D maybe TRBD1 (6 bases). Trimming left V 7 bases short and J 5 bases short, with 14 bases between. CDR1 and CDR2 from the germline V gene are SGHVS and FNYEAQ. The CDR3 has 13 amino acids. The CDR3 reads CASTLNRVETQYF. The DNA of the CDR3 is TGTGCCAGCACCTTGAACAGGGTGGAGACCCAGTACTTC.

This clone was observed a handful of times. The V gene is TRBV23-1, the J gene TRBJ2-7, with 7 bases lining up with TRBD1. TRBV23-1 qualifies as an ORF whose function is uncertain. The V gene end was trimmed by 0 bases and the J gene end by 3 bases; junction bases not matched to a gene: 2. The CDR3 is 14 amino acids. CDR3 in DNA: TGCGCCAGCAGTCAATCCGGACAGGACTACGAGCAGTACTTC. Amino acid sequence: CASSQSGQDYEQYF.

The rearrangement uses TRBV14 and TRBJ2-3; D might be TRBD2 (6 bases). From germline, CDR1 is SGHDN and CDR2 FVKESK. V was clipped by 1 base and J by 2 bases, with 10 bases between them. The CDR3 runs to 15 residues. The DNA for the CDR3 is TGTGCCAGCAGCCAAGTGCGGGGATACACAGATACGCAGTATTTT. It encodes CASSQVRGYTDTQYF.

The CDR3 reads CASSYSYAKNIQYF. Written as DNA, the CDR3 is TGTGCCAGTAGTTACAGTTACGCCAAAAACATTCAGTACTTC. The chain employs TRBV19 and TRBJ2-4; D is ambiguous. The ends were cut back, 5 bases at V and 1 base at J, with 9 bases in the middle. The CDR3 has 14 residues. Germline V lookup: CDR1 LNHDA, CDR2 SQIVND (reference sequence).

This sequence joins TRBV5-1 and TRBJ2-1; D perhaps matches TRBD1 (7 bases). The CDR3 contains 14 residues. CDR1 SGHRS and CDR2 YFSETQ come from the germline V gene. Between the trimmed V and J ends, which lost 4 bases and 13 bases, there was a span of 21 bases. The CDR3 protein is CASSPDRERETQFF. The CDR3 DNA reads TGCGCCAGCAGCCCCGACAGGGAACGGGAGACCCAGTTCTTC.

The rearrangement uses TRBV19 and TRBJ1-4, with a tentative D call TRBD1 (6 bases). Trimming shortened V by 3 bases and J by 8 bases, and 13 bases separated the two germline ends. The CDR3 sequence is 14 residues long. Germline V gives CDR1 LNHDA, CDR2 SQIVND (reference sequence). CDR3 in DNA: TGTGCCAGTAGTATTAAAACAGGGACCGAAAAACTGTTTTTT. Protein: CASSIKTGTEKLFF. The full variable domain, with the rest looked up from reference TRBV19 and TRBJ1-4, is DGGITQSPKYLFRKEGQNVTLSCEQNLNHDAMYWYRQDPGQGLRLIYYSQIVNDFQKGDIAEGYSVSREKKESFPLTVTSAQKNPTAFYLCASSIKTGTEKLFFGSGTQLSVL.

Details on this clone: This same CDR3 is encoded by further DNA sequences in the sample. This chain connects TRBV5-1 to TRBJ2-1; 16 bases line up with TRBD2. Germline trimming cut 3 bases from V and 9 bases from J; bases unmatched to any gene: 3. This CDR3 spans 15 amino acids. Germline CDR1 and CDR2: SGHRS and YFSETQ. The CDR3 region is CASSSGLAGGSEQFF. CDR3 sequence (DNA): TGCGCCAGCAGCTCGGGACTAGCGGGGGGGAGTGAGCAGTTCTTC.

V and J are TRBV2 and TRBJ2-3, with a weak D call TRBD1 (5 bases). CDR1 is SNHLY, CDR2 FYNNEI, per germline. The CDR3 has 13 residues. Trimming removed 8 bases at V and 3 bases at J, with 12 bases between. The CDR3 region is CASYQGLTDTQYF. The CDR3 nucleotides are TGTGCCAGCTATCAGGGTTTGACAGATACGCAGTATTTT.

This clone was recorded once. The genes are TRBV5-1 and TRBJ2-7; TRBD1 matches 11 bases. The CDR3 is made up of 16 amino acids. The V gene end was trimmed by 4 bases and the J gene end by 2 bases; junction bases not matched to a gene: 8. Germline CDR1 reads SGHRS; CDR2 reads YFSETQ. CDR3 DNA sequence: TGCGCCAGCAGCGTCCCACCGGGACAGGGGGCCTACGAGCAGTACTTC. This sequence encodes CASSVPPGQGAYEQYF.

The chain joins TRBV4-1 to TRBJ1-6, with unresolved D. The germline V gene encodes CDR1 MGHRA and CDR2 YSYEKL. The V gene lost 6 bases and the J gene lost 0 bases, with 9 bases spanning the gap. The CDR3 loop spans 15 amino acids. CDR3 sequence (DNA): TGCGCCAGCAGGGTGAGCGGCTCCTATAATTCACCCCTCCACTTT. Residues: CASRVSGSYNSPLHF.

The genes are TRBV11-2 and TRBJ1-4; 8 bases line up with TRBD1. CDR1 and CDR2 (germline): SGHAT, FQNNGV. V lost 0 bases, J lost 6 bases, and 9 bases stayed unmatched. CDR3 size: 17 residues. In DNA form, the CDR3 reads TGTGCCAGCAGCTTAGATCTCGCAGGGGGCAGCGATGAAAAACTGTTTTTT. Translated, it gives CASSLDLAGGSDEKLFF.

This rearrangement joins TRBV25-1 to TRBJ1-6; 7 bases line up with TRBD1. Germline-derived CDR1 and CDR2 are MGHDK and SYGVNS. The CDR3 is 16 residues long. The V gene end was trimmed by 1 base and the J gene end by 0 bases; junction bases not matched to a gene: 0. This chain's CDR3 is CASSESGGSYNSPLHF. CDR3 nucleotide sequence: TGTGCCAGCAGTGAATCAGGGGGCTCCTATAATTCACCCCTCCACTTT.

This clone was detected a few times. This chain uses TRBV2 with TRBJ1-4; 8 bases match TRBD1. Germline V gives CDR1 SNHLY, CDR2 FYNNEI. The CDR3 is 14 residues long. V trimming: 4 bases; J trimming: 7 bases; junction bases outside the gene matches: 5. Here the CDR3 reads CASSVQGAAEKLFF. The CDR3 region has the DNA TGTGCCAGCAGTGTTCAGGGGGCAGCTGAAAAACTGTTTTTT.

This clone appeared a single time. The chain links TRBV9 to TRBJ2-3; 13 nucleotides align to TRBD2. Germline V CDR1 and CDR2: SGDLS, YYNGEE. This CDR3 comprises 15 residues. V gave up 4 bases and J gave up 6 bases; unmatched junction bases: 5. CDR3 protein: CASSPGLAGVDTQYF. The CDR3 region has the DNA TGTGCCAGCAGCCCCGGACTAGCGGGAGTGGATACGCAGTATTTT.

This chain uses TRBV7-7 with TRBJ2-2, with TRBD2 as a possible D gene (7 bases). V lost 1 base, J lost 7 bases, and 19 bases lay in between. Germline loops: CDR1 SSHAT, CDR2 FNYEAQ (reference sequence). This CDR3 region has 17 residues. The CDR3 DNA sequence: TGTGCCAGCAGCTTAGAATTGAGGGGGGGCCACGGCGGGGAGCTGTTTTTT. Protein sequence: CASSLELRGGHGGELFF.

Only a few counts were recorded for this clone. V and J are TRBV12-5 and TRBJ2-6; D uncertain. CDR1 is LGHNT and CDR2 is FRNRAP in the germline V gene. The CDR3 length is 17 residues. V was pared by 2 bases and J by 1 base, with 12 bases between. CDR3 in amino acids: CASGLTSIRSGANVLTF. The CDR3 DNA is TGTGCTAGTGGTTTGACGTCTATCAGGTCTGGGGCCAACGTCCTGACTTTC. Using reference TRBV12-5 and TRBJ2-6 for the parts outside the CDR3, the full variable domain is DARVTQTPRHKVTEMGQEVTMRCQPILGHNTVFWYRQTMMQGLELLAYFRNRAPLDDSGMPKDRFSAEMPDATLATLKIQPSEPRDSAVYFCASGLTSIRSGANVLTFGAGSRLTVL.

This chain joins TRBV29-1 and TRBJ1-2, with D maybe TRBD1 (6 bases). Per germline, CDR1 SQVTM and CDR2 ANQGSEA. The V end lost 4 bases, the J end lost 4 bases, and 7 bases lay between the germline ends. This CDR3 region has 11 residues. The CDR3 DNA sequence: TGCAGCGTTGGGGACACCTATGGCTACACCTTC. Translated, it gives CSVGDTYGYTF.